This entry features one T cell receptor (beta chain) sequence. This record belongs to a study of Ad26.COV2.S vaccination and SARS-CoV-2 variants. V shed 0 bases and J 2 bases; nucleotides not matched to a gene: 9. CDR3 length: 17 residues. Germline CDR1 reads SGDLS; CDR2 reads YYNGEE. This sample's treatment: over 15 received Ad26.COV2.S at low or high dose, single or two shots; several received placebo; per-sample allocation not given. The investigators took samples on day 63 after the first vaccine or placebo injection. Clones were read by immunoSEQ multiplex PCR, and TCRdb kept only the in-frame ones, dropping some. Found here are about 350,000 clones, approximately 85% of them singletons; the top ten hold 3.3%.

This rearrangement joins TRBV9 to TRBJ2-5; TRBD2 matches 8 bases. The receptor was derived from a person between 18 and 59 years old who received the Ad26.COV2.S COVID-19 vaccine or a placebo. The sample consisted of peripheral blood, taken in a trial of Ad26.COV2.S vaccine versus placebo. The CDR3 DNA follows: TGTGCCAGCAGCGTAGAGGACGCGGGAGGTACTCAAGAGACCCAGTACTTC. Its translation is CASSVEDAGGTQETQYF.